This T cell receptor beta chain was recorded in a study of technical replicates of blood from several donors. This CDR3 is 12 amino acids long. CDR1 is LNHNV, CDR2 YYDKDF, per germline (reference sequence). With 4 bases removed from V and 5 bases from J, the gap between germline ends came to 6 bases. Method: immunoSEQ multiplex PCR; TCRdb's copy keeps in-frame clones and lacks some. The sample contains nearly 70,000 clones, approximately 90% of which appear only once. The chain employs TRBV15 and TRBJ1-5; D is uncertain. The sequenced sample consisted of PBMCs. This TCR came from a human donor in good health. Some clones in this sample may be carry-over from other donors' samples. CDR3 loop: CATSNSDQPQHF. The CDR3 region has the DNA TGTGCCACCAGCAATTCAGATCAGCCCCAGCATTTT.